This T cell receptor beta chain was identified in a study of blood T cells in healthy people across ages. This clonotype appeared a single time. The antigen is unknown. The second PCR ran about 6 to 11 cycles with a sample-barcoded 5' primer and J-beta primers. Each cDNA molecule, via a template-switch adaptor with 12 random nucleotides, was tagged. CDR3-containing paired-end reads numbering at least 2.5 million came from each sample. One entry per CDR3 protein, called by TCRdb with MiXCR from the 5' RACE reads. The top ten clones hold 15% to 20% of a sample with some 1 million distinct CDR3 sequences, 45% of them seen once. Broader study findings: Measured against age, TCR beta diversity per million T cells decreased in a roughly linear manner.

The germline CDR1 and CDR2 sequences are SNHLY and FYNNEI. This CDR3 contains 13 residues. The V gene end was trimmed by 6 bases and the J gene end by 10 bases; junction bases not matched to a gene: 10. The sample, about 9.2 milliliters of peripheral blood, was drawn from each donor. The V gene is TRBV2, the J gene TRBJ2-3, with TRBD1 matching over 7 bases. The sample consisted of blood. The receptor was derived from a woman in her fifties or sixties in good health. Here the CDR3 DNA reads TGTGCCAGCAGCCTTGGGACAGACGGGGCGCAGTATTTT. It yields the protein CASSLGTDGAQYF.